This TCR beta chain derives from a study of PD-L1 blockade in urothelial cancer. Overall study context: Analyzed time points were 3 weeks (second dose) and 6 weeks after therapy began. Findings of the study overall: It was durable-benefit patients whose tumor-associated blood clones expanded more at 3 weeks.

As regards this clone: The antigen is not known.

Peripheral blood mononuclear cells were collected from every patient before and during treatment, yielding between 1 and 8 samples per patient. Synthetic TCR analog templates were added to each PCR reaction. TCRdb's table, derived via immunoSEQ multiplex PCR, lists solely in-frame clones and lacks some. The table has some 60,000 clones, 85% to 90% seen once. CDR1 and CDR2 from the germline V gene are LNHNV and YYDKDF (reference sequence). The junction had 15 bases not matched to a gene; V was cut back by 8 bases and J by 4 bases. CDR3 length: 18 residues. This material consisted of PBMCs, taken around atezolizumab (anti-PD-L1) treatment. The TCR was taken from a man aged 50 or older with urothelial cancer. The V gene is TRBV15, the J gene TRBJ2-3; 13 nucleotides match TRBD2. This CDR3 is CATSKPGTSGKGADTQYF. Here the CDR3 DNA reads TGTGCCACCTCAAAGCCCGGGACTAGCGGGAAGGGAGCAGATACGCAGTATTTT.